This is a list of T cell receptor beta chains from one sample in a study of blood T cell repertoires in COVID-19. Method: immunoSEQ multiplex PCR; TCRdb's copy keeps in-frame clones and lacks some. The table includes about 440,000 clones, around 88% detected once. Material for sequencing was peripheral blood. The receptors stem from a woman aged 45 to 65 with COVID-19, enrolled during active disease. Both conserved end residues are part of each CDR3. D genes are given only for firm matches. Only some rows state a clone size, as once, few, many or a class for expanded clones.

clone size: -; J gene: TRBJ1-3; V gene: TRBV5-1; D gene: -; CDR3 DNA: TGCGCCAGCAGCTTGGCTGGGGGGGCTTCTGGAAACACCATATATTTT; CDR3 protein: CASSLAGGASGNTIYF
clone size: -; J gene: TRBJ2-7; V gene: TRBV15; D gene: -; CDR3 DNA: TGTGCCACCAGCGGGGGGTTCCACGAGCAGTACTTC; CDR3 protein: CATSGGFHEQYF
clone size: -; J gene: TRBJ1-1; V gene: TRBV7-9; D gene: TRBD1; CDR3 DNA: TGTGCCAGCAGGGGACAGGGGGCGACTGAAGCTTTCTTT; CDR3 protein: CASRGQGATEAFF
clone size: -; J gene: TRBJ1-4; V gene: TRBV27; D gene: TRBD1; CDR3 DNA: TGTGCCAGCAGTACGCAGGGGGGCCTTAATGAAAAACTGTTTTTT; CDR3 protein: CASSTQGGLNEKLFF
clone size: -; J gene: TRBJ1-1; V gene: TRBV19; D gene: -; CDR3 DNA: TGTGCCAGTAGTCAGAGTCCAGGCACTGAAGCTTTCTTT; CDR3 protein: CASSQSPGTEAFF
clone size: -; J gene: TRBJ2-2; V gene: TRBV5-1; D gene: -; CDR3 DNA: TGCGCCAGCAGCTTGGGAGTGGAGGGGGAGCTGTTTTTT; CDR3 protein: CASSLGVEGELFF
clone size: -; J gene: TRBJ2-5; V gene: TRBV5-4; D gene: -; CDR3 DNA: TGTGCCAGCAGCCCTCGGACAGATGCTTACCCGGAGACCCAGTACTTC; CDR3 protein: CASSPRTDAYPETQYF
clone size: -; J gene: TRBJ1-6; V gene: TRBV2; D gene: -; CDR3 DNA: TGTGCCAGCAGAGGCGTCCTGGAGGGATCAAATTCACCCCTCCACTTT; CDR3 protein: CASRGVLEGSNSPLHF
clone size: -; J gene: TRBJ1-1; V gene: TRBV2; D gene: TRBD1; CDR3 DNA: TGTGCCAGCAGTGAAGCGCTCAGGGGGCGGAACACTGAAGCTTTCTTT; CDR3 protein: CASSEALRGRNTEAFF
clone size: -; J gene: TRBJ1-6; V gene: TRBV27; D gene: -; CDR3 DNA: TGTGCCAGCAGTTCCCTTAACCGGAGGGCGAATAATTCACCCCTCCACTTT; CDR3 protein: CASSSLNRRANNSPLHF
clone size: -; J gene: TRBJ2-3; V gene: TRBV12-3/TRBV12-4; D gene: -; CDR3 DNA: TGTGCCAGCAGGGACTACCACACAGATACGCAGTATTTT; CDR3 protein: CASRDYHTDTQYF
clone size: -; J gene: TRBJ2-7; V gene: TRBV5-5; D gene: TRBD1; CDR3 DNA: TGTGCCAGCAGCTCGCCGGGACAGGGGGCTCCCTACGAGCAGTACTTC; CDR3 protein: CASSSPGQGAPYEQYF
clone size: -; J gene: TRBJ1-1; V gene: TRBV30; D gene: -; CDR3 DNA: TGTGCCTGGAGTGTACAAATTGGTGGGGCCACTGAAGCTTTCTTT; CDR3 protein: CAWSVQIGGATEAFF
clone size: -; J gene: TRBJ2-5; V gene: TRBV24-1; D gene: TRBD2; CDR3 DNA: TGTGCCACCAGTGGAGCAAGCGGGGGGGCTAACCAAGAGACCCAGTACTTC; CDR3 protein: CATSGASGGANQETQYF
clone size: -; J gene: TRBJ2-7; V gene: TRBV5-4; D gene: -; CDR3 DNA: TGTGCCAGCAGCTTGGCCGGCGGGGCCTCCTACGAGCAGTACTTC; CDR3 protein: CASSLAGGASYEQYF
clone size: -; J gene: TRBJ2-7; V gene: TRBV4-1; D gene: -; CDR3 DNA: TGCGCCAGCAGCCAAACTTTTGGTCTAAGAATACCGGGAGACTACGAGCAGTACTTC; CDR3 protein: CASSQTFGLRIPGDYEQYF
clone size: -; J gene: TRBJ1-1; V gene: TRBV28; D gene: TRBD1; CDR3 DNA: TGTGCCAGCAGTTTTAGGGGGCGGACTGAAGCTTTCTTT; CDR3 protein: CASSFRGRTEAFF
clone size: -; J gene: TRBJ2-5; V gene: TRBV6-1; D gene: -; CDR3 DNA: TGTGCCAGCAGTGTTCGCTTCGGAGGGAACTTAGAGACCCAGTACTTC; CDR3 protein: CASSVRFGGNLETQYF
clone size: -; J gene: TRBJ1-3; V gene: TRBV18; D gene: TRBD1; CDR3 DNA: TGTGCCAGCTCACCAGGACAGGGGGCTGGAAACACCATATATTTT; CDR3 protein: CASSPGQGAGNTIYF
clone size: -; J gene: TRBJ1-5; V gene: TRBV10-3; D gene: -; CDR3 DNA: TGTGCCATCAGTGACAGGGAGGATCAGCCCCAGCATTTT; CDR3 protein: CAISDREDQPQHF
clone size: -; J gene: TRBJ1-1; V gene: TRBV4-1; D gene: -; CDR3 DNA: TGCGCCAGCAGCCCCGGCGGAGAGGCTTTCTTT; CDR3 protein: CASSPGGEAFF
clone size: few; J gene: TRBJ2-7; V gene: TRBV2; D gene: -; CDR3 DNA: TGTGCCAGCAGTGAAATGGGCGGACACAGCTCCTACGAGCAGTACTTC; CDR3 protein: CASSEMGGHSSYEQYF
clone size: -; J gene: TRBJ1-3; V gene: TRBV6-5; D gene: -; CDR3 DNA: TGTGCCAGCAGTTACGGAGTTGTAAGCTCTGGAAACACCATATATTTT; CDR3 protein: CASSYGVVSSGNTIYF
clone size: -; J gene: TRBJ1-1; V gene: TRBV18; D gene: -; CDR3 DNA: TGTGCCAGCTCACCACCGGGGGGACCCCTTAACACTGAAGCTTTCTTT; CDR3 protein: CASSPPGGPLNTEAFF
clone size: once; J gene: TRBJ2-1; V gene: TRBV10-2; D gene: -; CDR3 DNA: TGCGCCAGCAGTCCCCCCGGGGAAGTCACCTACAATGAGCAGTTCTTC; CDR3 protein: CASSPPGEVTYNEQFF
clone size: -; J gene: TRBJ2-5; V gene: TRBV15; D gene: -; CDR3 DNA: TGTGCCACCAGCCTCACAGGGGAGACCCAGTACTTC; CDR3 protein: CATSLTGETQYF
clone size: -; J gene: TRBJ2-3; V gene: TRBV10-1; D gene: -; CDR3 DNA: TGCGCCAGCAGTGAGCTAGGGGCTAGCACAGATACGCAGTATTTT; CDR3 protein: CASSELGASTDTQYF
clone size: once; J gene: TRBJ2-2; V gene: TRBV13; D gene: TRBD1; CDR3 DNA: TGTGCCAGCAGCTTTCCGGGACAGGGGGCGAGGGAGCTGTTTTTT; CDR3 protein: CASSFPGQGARELFF
clone size: once; J gene: TRBJ2-2; V gene: TRBV3-1/TRBV3-2; D gene: -; CDR3 DNA: TGTGCCAGCAGCCAAGTCTTCTTGCGGGGGCCCCCTTTGAACACCGGGGAGCTGTTTTTT; CDR3 protein: CASSQVFLRGPPLNTGELFF
clone size: -; J gene: TRBJ2-7; V gene: TRBV2; D gene: -; CDR3 DNA: TGTGCCAGCAGGGCGGACAGCTCCTACGAGCAGTACTTC; CDR3 protein: CASRADSSYEQYF
clone size: -; J gene: TRBJ1-6; V gene: TRBV7-2; D gene: TRBD1; CDR3 DNA: TGTGCCAGCAGCTTGGACAGGCCTCGCAACAATTCACCCCTCCACTTT; CDR3 protein: CASSLDRPRNNSPLHF
clone size: -; J gene: TRBJ2-2; V gene: TRBV5-1; D gene: -; CDR3 DNA: TGCGCCAGCAAAGATGGAGGGGGCCTGAACACCGGGGAGCTGTTTTTT; CDR3 protein: CASKDGGGLNTGELFF
clone size: -; J gene: TRBJ2-1; V gene: TRBV2; D gene: -; CDR3 DNA: TGTGCCAGCAGTGGATTGGGGACAGAGCAGTTCTTC; CDR3 protein: CASSGLGTEQFF
clone size: -; J gene: TRBJ2-1; V gene: TRBV5-6; D gene: -; CDR3 DNA: TGTGCCAGCAGCTTAGGGGGACCTAACTCCTACAATGAGCAGTTCTTC; CDR3 protein: CASSLGGPNSYNEQFF
clone size: once; J gene: TRBJ2-1; V gene: TRBV7-2; D gene: -; CDR3 DNA: TGTGCCAGCAGCTTAAATTTCGGCGGGGCAACATACAATGAGCAGTTCTTC; CDR3 protein: CASSLNFGGATYNEQFF
clone size: -; J gene: TRBJ1-1; V gene: TRBV29-1; D gene: -; CDR3 DNA: TGCAGCGTTGCTGGGAGGGTTGGTACTGAAGCTTTCTTT; CDR3 protein: CSVAGRVGTEAFF
clone size: -; J gene: TRBJ1-4; V gene: TRBV30; D gene: -; CDR3 DNA: TGTGCCTGGAGTCGGGAGGGGGACCAACTGTTTTTT; CDR3 protein: CAWSREGDQLFF
clone size: -; J gene: TRBJ1-6; V gene: TRBV6-5; D gene: -; CDR3 DNA: TGTGCCAGCAGTTCCGGGACTCGACCCCTCCACTTT; CDR3 protein: CASSSGTRPLHF
clone size: -; J gene: TRBJ1-1; V gene: TRBV10-2; D gene: -; CDR3 DNA: TGCGCCAGCAGTGAATCAGGCACTGAAGCTTTCTTT; CDR3 protein: CASSESGTEAFF
clone size: -; J gene: TRBJ1-1; V gene: TRBV19; D gene: -; CDR3 DNA: TGTGCCAGTAGTATCGGGGTTCTAATGGGCACTGAAGCTTTCTTT; CDR3 protein: CASSIGVLMGTEAFF
clone size: -; J gene: TRBJ1-1; V gene: TRBV9; D gene: -; CDR3 DNA: TGTGCCAGCAGCGAGCTTGAGGGGGCTGAAGCTTTCTTT; CDR3 protein: CASSELEGAEAFF
clone size: -; J gene: TRBJ1-1; V gene: TRBV15; D gene: -; CDR3 DNA: TGTGCCACCAGCGAACTTCGGGGGTTAGAAGCTTTCTTT; CDR3 protein: CATSELRGLEAFF
clone size: -; J gene: TRBJ1-2; V gene: TRBV29-1; D gene: TRBD1; CDR3 DNA: TGCAGCGTTGAAGATCTACAGGGGGATAACTATGGCTACACCTTC; CDR3 protein: CSVEDLQGDNYGYTF
clone size: few; J gene: TRBJ2-3; V gene: TRBV5-4; D gene: TRBD2; CDR3 DNA: TGTGCCAGCAGCTTGCAGATGGGACTAGGGGCATCTATACGCACAGATACGCAGTATTTT; CDR3 protein: CASSLQMGLGASIRTDTQYF
clone size: -; J gene: TRBJ1-1; V gene: TRBV5-1; D gene: -; CDR3 DNA: TGCGCCAGCAGCCTGCAGGTCTCCACTGAAGCTTTCTTT; CDR3 protein: CASSLQVSTEAFF